This T cell receptor (beta chain) was captured in a study of early T cells in non-severe SARS-CoV-2 infection (TCRdb year 2021). Regarding the complete study: TCR sequencing used bulk RNA from unsorted whole blood, so alpha and beta chains could not be paired. What the work shows at the level of the full study, not this receptor alone: VDJdb matching was skewed toward anti-spike CD8 responses, so virus-specific expansions were likely underestimated and private and CD4 specificities were missed.

The study was a case-control design nested within a healthcare worker cohort in London, UK, with weekly nasopharyngeal swab PCR tests and blood sampling. Healthcare workers were recruited between 23 and 31 March 2020, during the week of the UK lockdown, and were followed weekly for up to roughly 15 weeks. The protocol used for the library was 5' RACE. Sequencer: NextSeq 500. The TCR library protocol attached unique molecular identifiers to individual cDNA molecules to correct for sequencing error and PCR bias. TCR alpha and beta chains were both sequenced, and the abundances of alpha and beta sequences in each sample were closely correlated with each other. Concerning the study's data processing: Decombinator V4 was used to annotate TCR sequences for V gene, J gene and CDR3. Expanded TCRs were defined as changing significantly between any two time points under a Poisson model with p below 0.0001. Abundances of TCRs were expressed as counts per million after normalisation to the total number of TCRs sequenced in each sample. MAIT TCRs were defined by TRAV1-2 paired with TRAJ12, TRAJ20 or TRAJ33, and iNKT TCRs by TRAV10 paired with TRAJ18. VDJdb, accessed 1 November 2021, was searched for CMV, EBV and SARS-CoV-2 annotated TCRs, with TCRs annotated for multiple antigens excluded. TCRdb ran its own pipeline on the public reads, namely fastp trimming at Q25 and MiXCR clone calling, and kept in-frame beta chains. When rows share a CDR3 protein, they turn into one entry using the most common DNA and genes. TCRdb, not the original authors, processed these V and J calls. The sample table shows 55,000 to 70,000 distinct CDR3 sequences, and about 9.1% are seen once. Together, the top ten hold 8% to 9% of the sample.

Per the germline V gene (reference sequence), DFQATT is the CDR1 and SNEGSKA is the CDR2. Relative to germline, V is missing 0 bases and J is missing 1 base, with 5 bases of the junction outside any gene match. Including the terminal cysteine and phenylalanine, the CDR3 comprises 15 residues. Only CDR3 DNA is held: 45 bases, read in frame from base 1. This clonotype showed up many times. Its antigen remains unidentified. Within one base of it there is no much larger clone, and no base qualities were kept. Sequencing was done on a sample of whole blood. The TCR was taken from an adult who was a healthcare worker with PCR-confirmed SARS-CoV-2 infection or an uninfected control (not recorded which). Recombination connected TRBV20-1 to TRBJ2-7; TRBD1 aligns with 8 central bases. The CDR3 protein: CSARDYGQGSYEQYF. In nucleotide form, the sequence is TGCAGTGCTAGAGATTACGGACAGGGTTCCTACGAGCAGTACTTC.